A single sample is the source of the 24 T cell receptor beta chains below, sequenced in a study of cytomegalovirus exposure and HLA in healthy donors. The PCR contained 60 Vbeta and 13 Jbeta primers. This table comes from immunoSEQ multiplex PCR, and its TCRdb copy is limited to in-frame clones, with some not included. The data show under 170,000 clones, with around 74% seen just once and about 6.7% held by the top ten. The sequenced sample was PBMCs. The receptors shown here come from a man aged 45-65 years in good health and CMV-seropositive.

The chain employs TRBV10-3 and TRBJ2-3, with a possible D match to TRBD1 (5 bases). The CDR3 length is 13 residues. V dropped 8 bases and J dropped 2 bases, with 11 bases sitting between them. In germline, CDR1 is ENHRY, CDR2 SYGVKD. CDR3 sequence reads: CAIRQTYTDTQYF. The CDR3 DNA sequence: TGTGCCATCCGACAGACCTACACAGATACGCAGTATTTT.

The rearrangement uses TRBV28 and TRBJ2-1, with 8 bases lining up with TRBD2. V gave up 8 bases and J gave up 4 bases; unmatched junction bases: 4. CDR3 length: 13 residues. Germline V lookup: CDR1 MDHEN, CDR2 SYDVKM. CDR3 DNA sequence: TGTGCCAGCGGGACTAGGGGTTACAATGAGCAGTTCTTC. It translates to CASGTRGYNEQFF.

This chain connects TRBV7-3 to TRBJ2-1, with 10 nucleotides matching TRBD1. CDR3 length: 15 residues. Germline assignment: CDR1 SGHTA and CDR2 FQGTGA. After removal of 1 base from V and 6 bases from J, the junction contained 3 bases not matched to a gene. The CDR3 protein is CASSLIGQGVNEQFF. The DNA for the CDR3 is TGTGCCAGCAGCTTAATCGGACAGGGGGTCAATGAGCAGTTCTTC.

This clone is a singleton in its sample. The V and J genes are TRBV5-4 and TRBJ2-3, with TRBD2 matching over 8 bases. The CDR3 runs to 16 residues. The ends lost 1 base at V and 0 bases at J; junction bases unmatched: 4. The germline V gene encodes CDR1 SGHNT and CDR2 YYREEE (reference sequence). CDR3 nucleotide sequence: TGTGCCAGCAGCTTGAGAGCGGGAGTTAGCACAGATACGCAGTATTTT. Translation: CASSLRAGVSTDTQYF.

The gene calls are TRBV10-3 and TRBJ2-1; D is undetermined. Trimming took off 2 bases at V and 1 base at J, with 6 bases between the two ends. Germline CDR1 is ENHRY and CDR2 is SYGVKD. The length of the CDR3 is 14 residues. CDR3 region: CAISEINSYNEQFF. The DNA of the CDR3 is TGTGCCATCAGTGAGATCAATTCCTACAATGAGCAGTTCTTC.

The chain links TRBV18 to TRBJ2-3; 11 nucleotides line up with TRBD2. Germline CDR1 reads KGHSH; CDR2 reads LQKENI. The J segment lost 0 bases and the V segment lost 6 bases, leaving 8 bases of the junction unmatched. CDR3 length: 17 residues. CDR3 sequence reads: CASSPGTSGSSTDTQYF. The CDR3 nucleotides read TGTGCCAGCTCCCCTGGGACTAGCGGATCTAGCACAGATACGCAGTATTTT.

The chain is built from TRBV28 and TRBJ2-7; 10 nucleotides agree with TRBD2. Trimming cost V 6 bases and J 1 base; bases outside gene matches: 3. The length of the CDR3 is 14 residues. Germline lookup yields CDR1 MDHEN and CDR2 SYDVKM. CDR3 sequence reads: CASRGTSASYEQYF. In DNA, the CDR3 is TGTGCCAGCAGGGGGACTAGCGCATCCTACGAGCAGTACTTC.

J is TRBJ2-1 and V is TRBV9; D may be TRBD2 (5 bases). Trimming stripped 3 bases from V and 5 bases from J, with 15 bases between. The CDR3 sequence is 15 residues long. The germline gives CDR1 SGDLS, CDR2 YYNGEE. CDR3 protein: CASSATGNSNNEQFF. CDR3 in DNA: TGTGCCAGCAGCGCCACGGGGAATAGTAACAATGAGCAGTTCTTC.

This chain joins TRBV5-1 and TRBJ1-5, with 9 bases matching TRBD1. From germline, CDR1 is SGHRS and CDR2 YFSETQ. The trim removed 2 bases at V and 7 bases at J, leaving 4 bases unmatched. The CDR3 length is 14 residues. In nucleotides, the CDR3 is TGCGCCAGCAGCTTACAGGGGGCAGAGCAGCCCCAGCATTTT. Translation: CASSLQGAEQPQHF. The variable domain in full, with the rest retrieved from reference TRBV5-1 and TRBJ1-5, is KAGVTQTPRYLIKTRGQQVTLSCSPISGHRSVSWYQQTPGQGLQFLFEYFSETQRNKGNFPGRFSGRQFSNSRSEMNVSTLELGDSALYLCASSLQGAEQPQHFGDGTRLSIL.

V and J are TRBV28 and TRBJ1-2; the match to TRBD1 covers 9 bases. The CDR3 runs to 16 residues. CDR1 is MDHEN and CDR2 is SYDVKM in the germline V gene. J gave up 5 bases and V 4 bases, and 11 bases lay outside the gene matches. CDR3 nucleotides: TGTGCCAGCAGTTCACTACAGGGGGCAATTGTTTATGGCTACACCTTC. As protein: CASSSLQGAIVYGYTF.

In DNA, the CDR3 is TGTGCCAGCGGGCGGGACAGGGGCGGTGAGGAGACCCAGTACTTC. It translates to CASGRDRGGEETQYF. The chain combines TRBV2 with TRBJ2-5; 10 nucleotides match TRBD1. The germline gives CDR1 SNHLY, CDR2 FYNNEI. Trimming removed 8 bases from V and 5 bases from J; junction bases left unmatched: 11. CDR3 length: 15 amino acids.

The V gene is TRBV19, the J gene TRBJ1-5, with 10 nucleotides matching TRBD1. This CDR3 spans 17 amino acids. Germline assignment: CDR1 LNHDA and CDR2 SQIVND (reference sequence). The V segment lost 6 bases and the J segment 2 bases; nucleotides outside the gene matches: 10. Written as DNA, the CDR3 is TGTGCCAGTAGCATGGACAGGGGGGTTTCGGGCAATCAGCCCCAGCATTTT. It is translated as CASSMDRGVSGNQPQHF.

The chain carries TRBV5-4 and TRBJ1-1, with a weak D call TRBD1 (5 bases). This CDR3 has 14 residues. Trimming took 10 bases from V and 1 from J, leaving 17 bases between them. CDR1 is SGHNT, CDR2 YYREEE, per germline (reference sequence). The CDR3 sequence is CAVRGGASNTEAFF. The CDR3 nucleotides read TGTGCCGTCCGCGGCGGGGCGTCGAACACTGAAGCTTTCTTT.

This chain links TRBV28 with TRBJ2-3, with 9 bases aligning to TRBD2. The V segment lost 1 base and the J segment 14 bases; nucleotides outside the gene matches: 19. Germline values: CDR1 MDHEN, CDR2 SYDVKM. The CDR3 is 17 amino acids. The CDR3 reads CASSLYALAGWHGYWYF. The CDR3 DNA is TGTGCCAGCAGTTTATACGCCCTAGCGGGATGGCATGGGTATTGGTATTTT. Full variable domain (missing parts from reference TRBV28 and TRBJ2-3): DVKVTQSSRYLVKRTGEKVFLECVQDMDHENMFWYRQDPGLGLRLIYFSYDVKMKEKGDIPEGYSVSREKKERFSLILESASTNQTSMYLCASSLYALAGWHGYWYFGPGTRLTVL.

The V and J genes are TRBV11-2 and TRBJ2-5; TRBD2 matches at 14 bases. This CDR3 contains 17 residues. V lost 1 base to trimming and J lost 1 base; unmatched junction nucleotides: 2. From germline, CDR1 is SGHAT and CDR2 FQNNGV. CDR3 protein: CASSLVGLAGGQETQYF. CDR3 bases: TGTGCCAGCAGCTTAGTAGGACTAGCGGGAGGCCAAGAGACCCAGTACTTC.

The sample holds a few counts of this clone. The V gene is TRBV19, the J gene TRBJ2-2; 11 nucleotides line up with TRBD2. Germline values: CDR1 LNHDA, CDR2 SQIVND (reference sequence). The CDR3 consists of 17 residues. V trimming: 5 bases; J trimming: 3 bases; junction bases outside the gene matches: 8. The CDR3 DNA sequence: TGTGCCAGTAGTCGGACTAGCGGGTTAATATACACCGGGGAGCTGTTTTTT. Protein product: CASSRTSGLIYTGELFF.

The V gene is TRBV29-1, the J gene TRBJ2-2; D might be TRBD2 (6 bases). Germline V gene lookup returns CDR1 SQVTM and CDR2 ANQGSEA. This CDR3 has 15 amino acids. V was shortened by 4 bases and J by 1 base, with 13 bases between the two germline ends. CDR3 nucleotides: TGCAGCGTTGTTGTTCCGGGGGAGAACACCGGGGAGCTGTTTTTT. Protein sequence: CSVVVPGENTGELFF.

The count of this clone is one. The chain joins TRBV5-5 to TRBJ2-5; 9 bases agree with TRBD2. Germline CDR1 and CDR2: SGHKS and YYEKEE (reference sequence). The CDR3 runs 17 residues. J was trimmed by 1 base and V by 0 bases; bases with no gene match: 7. As DNA, the CDR3 is TGTGCCAGCAGCTTGGGGTCTAGCGGGGAGATCCAAGAGACCCAGTACTTC. Protein: CASSLGSSGEIQETQYF.

This clone has more than one count but fewer than ten. The J gene is TRBJ1-5, the V gene TRBV10-3; D remains unclear. This CDR3 is built from 16 residues. Germline CDR1 and CDR2: ENHRY and SYGVKD. Trimming took off 1 base at V and 0 bases at J, with 10 bases between the two ends. CDR3 residues: CAISEYESNSNQPQHF. The CDR3 region has the DNA TGTGCCATCAGTGAGTATGAGAGCAATAGCAATCAGCCCCAGCATTTT.

This sequence joins TRBV7-8 and TRBJ1-5; D is unresolved. The CDR3 runs to 16 residues. V was shortened by 2 bases and J by 1 base, with 12 bases between the two germline ends. Looked up from germline, CDR1 is SGHVS and CDR2 is FQNEAQ. Here the CDR3 DNA reads TGTGCCAGCAGCTTAAGTCAGGCTTTGAGCAATCAGCCCCAGCATTTT. It is translated as CASSLSQALSNQPQHF. Full variable domain (outside the CDR3, taken from reference TRBV7-8 and TRBJ1-5): GAGVSQSPRYKVAKRGQDVALRCDPISGHVSLFWYQQALGQGPEFLTYFQNEAQLDKSGLPSDRFFAERPEGSVSTLKIQRTQQEDSAVYLCASSLSQALSNQPQHFGDGTRLSIL.

J is TRBJ2-5 and V is TRBV6-1, with D possibly TRBD1 on 5 matching bases. The end of the DNA is better explained by TRBJ2-7, so the J call may be wrong. There are 15 residues in the CDR3. CDR1 is MNHNS and CDR2 is SASEGT in the germline V gene. CDR3 in amino acids: CASSELGQGTYEQYF. DNA for the CDR3: TGTGCCAGCAGTGAACTTGGACAAGGAACATACGAGCAGTACTTC.

The V and J genes are TRBV5-1 and TRBJ1-1; 8 nucleotides match TRBD1. The germline V gene has CDR1 SGHRS and CDR2 YFSETQ. V shed 3 bases and J 1 base; nucleotides not matched to a gene: 2. The CDR3 is 14 residues long. CDR3 residues: CASSWGQENTEAFF. The CDR3 DNA follows: TGCGCCAGCAGCTGGGGACAGGAGAACACTGAAGCTTTCTTT.

This clone has more than one count but fewer than ten. V gene TRBV10-3 combines with J gene TRBJ2-5; 12 nucleotides align to TRBD1. The CDR3 consists of 14 residues. Germline CDR1 and CDR2: ENHRY and SYGVKD. Trimming took 6 bases from V and 11 from J; bases not matched to a gene: 10. The CDR3 sequence: CAIRPGQGAREQYF. The DNA of the CDR3 is TGTGCCATCAGACCGGGACAGGGGGCTCGTGAGCAGTACTTC.

The chain is built from TRBV2 and TRBJ2-2; 8 nucleotides agree with TRBD2. The junction had 6 bases not matched to a gene; V was cut back by 5 bases and J by 1 base. The CDR3 is 16 residues long. Per germline, CDR1 SNHLY and CDR2 FYNNEI. This CDR3 reads CASSPLAGGNTGELFF. CDR3 bases: TGTGCCAGCAGTCCATTGGCGGGAGGGAACACCGGGGAGCTGTTTTTT.